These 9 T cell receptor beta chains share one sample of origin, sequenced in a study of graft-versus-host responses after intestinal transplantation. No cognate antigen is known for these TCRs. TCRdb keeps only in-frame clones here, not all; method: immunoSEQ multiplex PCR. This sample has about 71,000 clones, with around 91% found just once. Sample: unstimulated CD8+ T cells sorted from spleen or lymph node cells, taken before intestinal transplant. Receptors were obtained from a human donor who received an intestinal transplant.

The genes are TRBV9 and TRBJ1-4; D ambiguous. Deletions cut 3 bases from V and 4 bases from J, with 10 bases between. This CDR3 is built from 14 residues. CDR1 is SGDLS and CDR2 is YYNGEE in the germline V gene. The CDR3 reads CASSDRVDNEKLFF. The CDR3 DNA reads TGTGCCAGCAGCGACCGGGTCGATAATGAAAAACTGTTTTTT. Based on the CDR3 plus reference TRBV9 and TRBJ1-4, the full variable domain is DSGVTQTPKHLITATGQRVTLRCSPRSGDLSVYWYQQSLDQGLQFLIQYYNGEERAKGNILERFSAQQFPDLHSELNLSSLELGDSALYFCASSDRVDNEKLFFGSGTQLSVL.

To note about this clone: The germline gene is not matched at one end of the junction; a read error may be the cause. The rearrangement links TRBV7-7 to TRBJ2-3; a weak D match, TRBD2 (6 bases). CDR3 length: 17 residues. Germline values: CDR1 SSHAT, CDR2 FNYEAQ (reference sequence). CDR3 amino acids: CASSLGVGDSSTDTQYF. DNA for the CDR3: TGTGCTAGCAGCCTAGGGGTGGGGGACTCTAGCACAGATACGCAGTATTTT.

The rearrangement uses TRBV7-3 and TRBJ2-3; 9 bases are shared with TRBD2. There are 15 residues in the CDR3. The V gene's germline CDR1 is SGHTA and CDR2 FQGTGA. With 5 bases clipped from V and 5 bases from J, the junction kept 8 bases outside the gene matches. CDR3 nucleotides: TGTGCCAGCAGCCCCCTAGCGGGGCGTGGAGATACGCAGTATTTT. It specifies CASSPLAGRGDTQYF.

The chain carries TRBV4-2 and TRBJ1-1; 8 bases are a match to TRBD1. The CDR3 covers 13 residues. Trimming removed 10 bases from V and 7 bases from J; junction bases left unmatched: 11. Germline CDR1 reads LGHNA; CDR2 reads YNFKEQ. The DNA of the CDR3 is TGTGCCACCAGGACAGGGTCTGGGAGTGAAGCTTTCTTT. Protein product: CATRTGSGSEAFF.

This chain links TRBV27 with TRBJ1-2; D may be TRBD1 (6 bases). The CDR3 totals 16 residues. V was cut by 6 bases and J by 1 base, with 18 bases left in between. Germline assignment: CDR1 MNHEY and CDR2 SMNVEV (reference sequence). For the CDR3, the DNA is TGTGCCAGCAGCACCGGGACACCTGTCTATAACTATGGCTACACCTTC. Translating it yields CASSTGTPVYNYGYTF.

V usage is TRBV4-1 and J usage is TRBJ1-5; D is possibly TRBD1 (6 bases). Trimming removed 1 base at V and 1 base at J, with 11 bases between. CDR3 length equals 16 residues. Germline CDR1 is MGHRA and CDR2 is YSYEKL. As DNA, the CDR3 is TGCGCCAGCAGCCAAGGTTTGAGGGGGAGCAATCAGCCCCAGCATTTT. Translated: CASSQGLRGSNQPQHF.

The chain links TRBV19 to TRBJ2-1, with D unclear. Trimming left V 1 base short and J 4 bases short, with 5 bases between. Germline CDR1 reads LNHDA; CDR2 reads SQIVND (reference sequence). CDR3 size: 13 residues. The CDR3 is CASSIALYNEQFF. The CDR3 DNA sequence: TGTGCCAGTAGTATAGCCCTTTACAATGAGCAGTTCTTC.

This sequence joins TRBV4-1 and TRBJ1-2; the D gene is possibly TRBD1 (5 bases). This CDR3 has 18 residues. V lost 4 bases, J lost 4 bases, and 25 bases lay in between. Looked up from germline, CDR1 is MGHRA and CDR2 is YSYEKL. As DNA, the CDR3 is TGCGCCAGCAGCCCACTACAGGACCAACAGCCCTCTGGCTATGGCTACACCTTC. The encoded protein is CASSPLQDQQPSGYGYTF.

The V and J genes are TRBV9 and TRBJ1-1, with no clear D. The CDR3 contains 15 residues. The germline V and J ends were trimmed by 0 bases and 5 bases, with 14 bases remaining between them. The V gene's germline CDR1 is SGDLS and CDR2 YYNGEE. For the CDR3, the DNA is TGTGCCAGCAGCGTAGGGGGAGGGCCGGGGACTGAAGCTTTCTTT. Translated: CASSVGGGPGTEAFF.